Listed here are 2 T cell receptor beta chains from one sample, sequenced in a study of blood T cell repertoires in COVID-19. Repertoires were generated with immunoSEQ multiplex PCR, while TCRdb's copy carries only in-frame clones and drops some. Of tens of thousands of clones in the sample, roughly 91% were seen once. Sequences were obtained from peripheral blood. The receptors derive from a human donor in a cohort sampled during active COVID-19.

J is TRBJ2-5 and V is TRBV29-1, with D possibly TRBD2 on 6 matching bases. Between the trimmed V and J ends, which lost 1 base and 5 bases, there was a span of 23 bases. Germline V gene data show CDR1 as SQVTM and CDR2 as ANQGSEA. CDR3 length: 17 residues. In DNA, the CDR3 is TGCAGCGTTGAAGGTTATCCCAATGGAGGGCCCTATGAGACCCAGTACTTC. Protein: CSVEGYPNGGPYETQYF.

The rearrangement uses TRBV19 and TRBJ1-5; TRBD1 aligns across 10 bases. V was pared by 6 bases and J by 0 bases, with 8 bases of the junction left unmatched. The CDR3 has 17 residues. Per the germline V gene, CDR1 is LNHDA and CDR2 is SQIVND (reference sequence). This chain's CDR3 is CASRGGTGDTSNQPQHF. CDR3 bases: TGTGCCAGTAGGGGGGGGACAGGGGACACTAGCAATCAGCCCCAGCATTTT.